This record covers a single T cell receptor (beta chain). Its antigen is unidentified. MiXCR was run by TCRdb on the reads, yielding one entry per CDR3 protein. Of hundreds of thousands of distinct CDR3 sequences in the sample, 20% to 25% were seen once. Germline lookup yields CDR1 LGHDT and CDR2 YNNKEL (reference sequence). Trimming removed 5 bases from V and 2 bases from J, with 11 bases in between. The CDR3 sequence is 14 residues long. The source of the sample is a study of T cell repertoires in cytomegalovirus infection. As for the study in general: Public TCR beta signatures provided an indication of both CMV infection and a matching HLA type.

Broader study findings: Clonotype analysis showed dominance of the ex vivo response by HLA-C-restricted CMV-specific TCR beta clonotypes.

The chain carries TRBV3-1 and TRBJ2-3; D not certain. The clonotype originates from a human donor in good health (CMV status not recorded). Some clones in this sample may be carry-over from other donors' samples. Source material: CD8+ T cells from PBMCs. This CDR3 reads CASSALQYTDTQYF. The CDR3 nucleotides read TGTGCCAGCAGCGCCTTACAGTACACAGATACGCAGTATTTT.